The present T cell receptor (beta chain) was sequenced within a study of cytomegalovirus exposure and HLA in healthy donors. Germline V gene sequence: CDR1 MDHEN, CDR2 SYDVKM. Trimming cost V 5 bases and J 2 bases; bases outside gene matches: 7. The CDR3 has 15 residues. Note on this clone: Its target is not known.

Study results and caveats: High sensitivity and specificity were reportedly achieved when the classifier diagnosed cytomegalovirus status.

PCR primers comprised 60 Vbeta and 13 Jbeta primers. Clones were sequenced by immunoSEQ multiplex PCR, and TCRdb holds only the in-frame ones, with some missing. The table has fewer than 200,000 clones, 70% to 85% seen once; the top ten hold 3.7%. The sequence was obtained from a man aged 30 to 39 in good health and CMV-seropositive. The sample was PBMCs. The J gene is TRBJ1-2, the V gene TRBV28; TRBD1 matches 8 bases. The CDR3 protein is CASSPLQGANYGYTF. As DNA, the CDR3 is TGTGCCAGCAGTCCCCTGCAGGGGGCGAACTATGGCTACACCTTC.